This T cell receptor (beta chain) emerged from a study of shared T cell receptors in the human thymus. Concerning this clone itself: One end of the junction does not line up with germline, which may come from a read error.

Clones were sequenced by immunoSEQ multiplex PCR, and TCRdb holds only the in-frame ones, with some missing. The table shows hundreds of thousands of clones, with roughly 90% occurring only once. This CDR3 spans 13 amino acids. Germline V gene lookup returns CDR1 MNHNY and CDR2 SVGAGI (reference sequence). The same data also went into a second study, on human thymus T cells. From that paper: In thymic and blood repertoires alike, V and J usage looked biased.

Sequencing was carried out using thymocytes. The chain carries TRBV6-6 and TRBJ1-2, with 10 bases identical to TRBD1. The sequence derives from a boy less than two years old with a congenital heart defect. In DNA, the CDR3 is TGTGCCAGCAGCCGCGACAGGGGGCACGGCTACCCCTTC. This translates into CASSRDRGHGYPF.